This TCR beta chain derives from a study of shared clonotypes between healthy human individuals. Naivety among CD8 cells was defined by CD45RO negativity and positive CCR7 selection, thereby excluding terminally differentiated effector memory CD45RA+ cells. On this clone itself: The antigen is unknown.

Study outcomes and limitations: A handful of donors held about 5.1% of naive CD4 clonotypes in common. Non-shared clonotypes displayed generation probabilities falling below those of clonotypes present in all four donors.

TCRdb's copy holds only in-frame clones and misses some; the assay was immunoSEQ multiplex PCR. In the table there are around 2,000,000 clones, approximately 94% of which are singletons. Germline CDR1 is SGHAT and CDR2 is FQNNGV. Between the trimmed V and J ends, which lost 3 bases and 4 bases, there was a span of 7 bases. The CDR3 has 13 amino acids. The chain uses TRBV11-2 and TRBJ2-1; D is uncertain. The source material was naive CD8+ T cells from PBMCs. The sequence was collected from a man between 18 and 29 years old in good health. Some clones in this sample may be carry-over from other donors' samples. CDR3 nucleotides: TGTGCCAGCAGCTTGACATTGTACAATGAGCAGTTCTTC. Encoded protein: CASSLTLYNEQFF. The variable domain in full, completed from reference TRBV11-2 and TRBJ2-1, reads EAGVAQSPRYKIIEKRQSVAFWCNPISGHATLYWYQQILGQGPKLLIQFQNNGVVDDSQLPKDRFSAERLKGVDSTLKIQPAKLEDSAVYLCASSLTLYNEQFFGPGTRLTVL.